The 15 T cell receptor beta chains below come from one sample, sequenced in a study of cytomegalovirus exposure and HLA in healthy donors. Only in-frame clones appear in the TCRdb table, and some are missing; sequencing was by immunoSEQ multiplex PCR. The repertoire has 240,000 or so clones, approximately 83% of them found once; the top ten carry 0.95% to 1.5%. Sequencing used PBMCs. The receptors stem from a woman in her twenties or thirties in good health and CMV-seropositive.

This rearrangement joins TRBV2 to TRBJ2-7; D is unclear. The CDR3 length is 14 residues. Germline V gene lookup returns CDR1 SNHLY and CDR2 FYNNEI. Trimming took off 6 bases at V and 3 bases at J, with 15 bases between the two ends. CDR3 protein: CASRGLNQGYEQYF. The CDR3 DNA reads TGTGCCAGCAGGGGCCTCAACCAAGGCTACGAGCAGTACTTC.

The V and J genes are TRBV27 and TRBJ2-7; 7 bases agree with TRBD2. The CDR3 extends over 15 amino acids. The V gene's germline CDR1 is MNHEY and CDR2 SMNVEV (reference sequence). Trimming at V came to 6 bases and at J to 7 bases, leaving 15 bases not matched to a gene. The CDR3 coding sequence is TGTGCCAGCAGATATCTAACGGGGGGATCCGGGGAGCAGTACTTC. Translating it yields CASRYLTGGSGEQYF.

The chain is built from TRBV11-2 and TRBJ2-7, with TRBD1 matching 9 bases. The CDR3 covers 15 residues. V shed 3 bases and J 3 bases; nucleotides not matched to a gene: 6. Germline V lookup: CDR1 SGHAT, CDR2 FQNNGV. The CDR3 protein is CASSLGQGGGYEQYF. The DNA of the CDR3 is TGTGCCAGCAGCTTGGGACAGGGAGGCGGCTACGAGCAGTACTTC.

This clone was observed at least ten times. The V and J genes are TRBV5-4 and TRBJ2-7; 7 positions agree with TRBD2. The CDR3 loop spans 14 amino acids. The germline V gene has CDR1 SGHNT and CDR2 YYREEE (reference sequence). With 7 bases clipped from V and 6 bases from J, the junction kept 13 bases outside the gene matches. The CDR3 sequence is CASFRAGEYGEQYF. CDR3 in DNA: TGTGCCAGCTTTCGGGCGGGAGAATATGGCGAGCAGTACTTC.

The count of this clone is one. The rearrangement joins TRBV29-1 to TRBJ2-7; 9 bases agree with TRBD1. The CDR3 loop spans 15 amino acids. Germline V gene data show CDR1 as SQVTM and CDR2 as ANQGSEA. Trimming took 7 bases from V and 3 from J; bases not matched to a gene: 13. The CDR3 DNA reads TGCAGCGCCGAAACCCGGGACAGGGTCGGCTACGAGCAGTACTTC. Translating gives CSAETRDRVGYEQYF.

This chain joins TRBV5-1 and TRBJ1-2; possible D gene TRBD1, 5 bases. Deletions cut 0 bases from V and 4 bases from J, with 10 bases between. This CDR3 has 14 residues. The germline CDR1 and CDR2 sequences are SGHRS and YFSETQ. CDR3 region: CASSLEPGPYGYTF. CDR3 sequence (DNA): TGCGCCAGCAGCTTGGAGCCAGGGCCCTATGGCTACACCTTC.

This clone was detected many times. The rearrangement joins TRBV6-6 to TRBJ2-7, with 7 bases lining up with TRBD1. Germline V CDR1 and CDR2: MNHNY, SVGAGI (reference sequence). V dropped 3 bases and J dropped 2; count of bases not matched to a gene: 4. The CDR3 spans 14 residues. The CDR3, as DNA: TGTGCCAGCAGTTATCCCACAGGGGCCTACGAGCAGTACTTC. Translated, it gives CASSYPTGAYEQYF.

The chain carries TRBV28 and TRBJ2-1; 7 nucleotides line up with TRBD1. CDR1 MDHEN and CDR2 SYDVKM come from the germline V gene. The ends lost 6 bases at V and 0 bases at J; junction bases unmatched: 2. There are 14 residues in the CDR3. The CDR3 DNA is TGTGCCAGCAGCCGGACAGGCTCCTACAATGAGCAGTTCTTC. Its translation: CASSRTGSYNEQFF.

The chain is built from TRBV5-1 and TRBJ2-1, with 8 bases fitting TRBD2. The germline V gene has CDR1 SGHRS and CDR2 YFSETQ. The CDR3 spans 16 residues. The V segment lost 4 bases and the J segment 7 bases; nucleotides outside the gene matches: 13. The CDR3 region has the DNA TGCGCCAGCAGCCGGGAGCGGGAGCATTTTGGGAATGAGCAGTTCTTC. Translating it yields CASSREREHFGNEQFF.

The V and J genes are TRBV27 and TRBJ2-7; 14 positions agree with TRBD2. The CDR3 covers 17 residues. Trimming cost V 1 base and J 0 bases; bases outside gene matches: 2. Per the germline V gene, CDR1 is MNHEY and CDR2 is SMNVEV (reference sequence). CDR3 DNA: TGTGCCAGCAGTTTATTTGGGACTAGCGGGAGCTCCTACGAGCAGTACTTC. It translates to CASSLFGTSGSSYEQYF.

V usage is TRBV7-9 and J usage is TRBJ2-3; D remains ambiguous. Germline V CDR1 and CDR2: SEHNR, FQNEAQ (reference sequence). This CDR3 is built from 10 residues. V was cut by 8 bases and J by 6 bases, with 6 bases left in between. DNA for the CDR3: TGTGCCAGCTCGGTCGATACGCAGTATTTT. Residues: CASSVDTQYF. Full variable domain (rest looked up from reference TRBV7-9 and TRBJ2-3): DTGVSQNPRHKITKRGQNVTFRCDPISEHNRLYWYRQTLGQGPEFLTYFQNEAQLEKSRLLSDRFSAERPKGSFSTLEIQRTEQGDSAMYLCASSVDTQYFGPGTRLTVL.

The J gene is TRBJ1-1, the V gene TRBV5-6, with a possible D match to TRBD1 (6 bases). This CDR3 spans 15 amino acids. Germline CDR1 is SGHDT and CDR2 is YYEEEE. The germline V and J ends were trimmed by 0 bases and 4 bases, with 13 bases remaining between them. CDR3 sequence reads: CASSLEGGYVTEAFF. CDR3 coding DNA: TGTGCCAGCAGCTTGGAGGGGGGGTACGTCACTGAAGCTTTCTTT.

The chain has TRBV7-9 and TRBJ2-3, with 13 bases lining up with TRBD2. J gave up 3 bases and V 5 bases, and 11 bases lay outside the gene matches. Germline CDR1 is SEHNR and CDR2 is FQNEAQ (reference sequence). The CDR3 covers 18 residues. CDR3 nucleotide sequence: TGTGCCAGCAGCCCTCACGGGGGACTAGCGGGAAAAACAGATACGCAGTATTTT. This gives the protein CASSPHGGLAGKTDTQYF.

The J gene is TRBJ2-7, the V gene TRBV5-1; 9 nucleotides match TRBD2. Germline V gene data show CDR1 as SGHRS and CDR2 as YFSETQ. Losses at the gene ends were 0 bases for V and 3 bases for J; bases not matched to a gene: 4. The CDR3 length is 15 residues. The CDR3 nucleotides are TGCGCCAGCAGCTTGGGTCCTAGCGGGATCTACGAGCAGTACTTC. Protein product: CASSLGPSGIYEQYF.

The V gene is TRBV6-5, the J gene TRBJ2-7; the match to TRBD2 covers 10 bases. The junction had 13 bases not matched to a gene; V was cut back by 8 bases and J by 6 bases. The V gene's germline CDR1 is MNHEY and CDR2 SVGAGI. This CDR3 has 15 residues. Here the CDR3 reads CASRLWTSGIGEQYF. CDR3 nucleotides: TGTGCCAGCCGTCTCTGGACTAGCGGTATCGGCGAGCAGTACTTC.